The source of this T cell receptor beta chain is a study of beta chain features in type 1 diabetes. This clone was seen a handful of times. Sorting that relied on CD45RO/CCR7/CD25/CD127/CD95/CD27 yielded CD4+ naive, central memory, regulatory and stem cell-like memory cells. The isolated RNA, all of it, was reverse transcribed, so expressed TCRB transcripts were what got sequenced. Produced via immunoSEQ multiplex PCR; TCRdb's table is partial and in-frame only. The data show hundreds of thousands of clones, about a sixth seen once. Sample: naive CD4+ T cells from blood. This sequence was found in a woman aged 18-29 years in good health.

The CDR3 is CASRKGRSAGARDEQFF. In DNA, the CDR3 is TGTGCCAGCAGAAAAGGACGGTCAGCGGGAGCTCGAGACGAGCAGTTCTTC. The genes are TRBV7-8 and TRBJ2-1, with 8 bases that match TRBD2. The CDR3 is 17 residues long. The V gene end was trimmed by 6 bases and the J gene end by 10 bases; junction bases not matched to a gene: 20. CDR1 and CDR2 from the germline V gene are SGHVS and FQNEAQ.